The TCR beta chain under discussion was sequenced for a study of CD8 T cells in ankylosing spondylitis. Whole-study results and caveats: Clones linked to the disease showed a CD8+ phenotype. They occurred at relatively low frequencies in peripheral blood. A motif of 8 or 9 highly homologous TCR beta variants was seen as apparently characteristic of ankylosing spondylitis blood. According to the report, clones linked to the disease were significantly enriched in matched synovial fluid samples taken from ankylosing spondylitis patients.

Quantitative molecular-barcoded 5'-RACE generated the TCR beta libraries. TCRdb independently ran MiXCR on the 5' RACE reads; one entry per CDR3 protein. The data show around 100,000 distinct CDR3 sequences, around 24% seen once. The V end lost 6 bases, the J end lost 5 bases, and 10 bases lay between the germline ends. CDR1 MGHDK and CDR2 SYGVNS come from the germline V gene. CDR3 length: 12 amino acids. This clonotype has a single count. Its antigen is as yet unknown. Source material: synovial fluid, either unsorted or a sorted T cell fraction (not recorded which). The receptor was isolated from a male donor with ankylosing spondylitis. The J gene is TRBJ2-5, the V gene TRBV25-1; the D gene is possibly TRBD1 (5 bases). The CDR3 reads CASRGPFETQYF. DNA of the CDR3: TGTGCCAGCAGGGGGCCCTTCGAGACCCAGTACTTC.